Sequencing of this T cell receptor beta chain was carried out in a study of cytomegalovirus exposure and HLA in healthy donors. Study-wide findings and caveats: Rarity held for most TCR sequences, but there were some public TCRs that occurred in many donors. Confirmation in vitro established that a few CMV-associated chains were specific for CMV antigens. The classifier, whose performance was assessed in both the original and validation cohorts, reportedly diagnosed cytomegalovirus status with high specificity and sensitivity.

As to this clone: Its antigen is still unknown.

The PCR contained 60 Vbeta and 13 Jbeta primers. As originally analysed: Counted up in a later analysis, unique TCR beta chains came to some 80 million, with around 11 million shared. Data came from immunoSEQ multiplex PCR; TCRdb stores just in-frame clones and leaves some out. V and J calls plus clone size are reproduced from that table; the DNA served to infer D and trimming. The sample contains about 140,000 clones, roughly 80% of which appear only once. V was pared by 4 bases and J by 3 bases, with 12 bases between. This CDR3 is 15 amino acids long. From germline, CDR1 is LNHDA and CDR2 SQIVND (reference sequence).

The sequencing input was PBMCs. This TCR was recovered from a woman aged 40 to 50 in good health and CMV-seronegative. The rearrangement uses TRBV19 and TRBJ2-2, with a weak D call TRBD1 (5 bases). The DNA for the CDR3 is TGTGCCAGTAGTACTCACAGGAGTTACACCGGGGAGCTGTTTTTT. Encoded protein: CASSTHRSYTGELFF. Full variable domain (missing parts from reference TRBV19 and TRBJ2-2): DGGITQSPKYLFRKEGQNVTLSCEQNLNHDAMYWYRQDPGQGLRLIYYSQIVNDFQKGDIAEGYSVSREKKESFPLTVTSAQKNPTAFYLCASSTHRSYTGELFFGEGSRLTVL.